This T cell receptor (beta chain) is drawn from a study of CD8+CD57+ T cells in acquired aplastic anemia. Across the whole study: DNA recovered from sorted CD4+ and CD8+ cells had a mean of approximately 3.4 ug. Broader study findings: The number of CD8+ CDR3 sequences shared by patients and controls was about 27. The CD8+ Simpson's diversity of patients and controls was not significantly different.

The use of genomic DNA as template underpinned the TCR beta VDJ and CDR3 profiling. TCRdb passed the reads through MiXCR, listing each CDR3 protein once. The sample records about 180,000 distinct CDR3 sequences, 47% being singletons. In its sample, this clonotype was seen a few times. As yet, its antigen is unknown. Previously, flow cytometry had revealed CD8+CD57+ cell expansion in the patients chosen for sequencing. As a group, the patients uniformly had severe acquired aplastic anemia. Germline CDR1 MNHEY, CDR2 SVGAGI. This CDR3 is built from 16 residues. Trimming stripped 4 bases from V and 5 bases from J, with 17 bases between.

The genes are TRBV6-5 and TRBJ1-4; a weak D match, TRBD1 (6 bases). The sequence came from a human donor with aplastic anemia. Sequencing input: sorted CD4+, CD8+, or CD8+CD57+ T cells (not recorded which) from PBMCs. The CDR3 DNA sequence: TGTGCCAGCAGTTTGGCCCCACAGGGAATCAATGAAAAACTGTTTTTT. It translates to CASSLAPQGINEKLFF.